A single sample gave rise to the 5 T cell receptor beta chains below, sequenced in a study of glioma-infiltrating T cells. TCR alpha and beta CDR3 regions were amplified from RNA using iRepertoire nested multiplex PCR. TCRdb reanalysed the multiplex PCR reads using MiXCR and keeps one entry per CDR3 protein. The table includes 170,000 or so distinct CDR3 sequences, more than 35% detected once. Sequencing was performed on glioma tissue, nonneoplastic brain tissue, or PBMCs (not recorded which). These receptors all come from a human donor with low-grade glioma or glioblastoma, undergoing nonglioma brain surgery, or in good health (not recorded which).

This clonotype was found many times. The J gene is TRBJ1-2, the V gene TRBV28, with unresolved D. The CDR3 spans 13 residues. CDR1 and CDR2 (germline): MDHEN, SYDVKM. Trimming shortened V by 6 bases and J by 8 bases, and 16 bases separated the two germline ends. The CDR3 is CASSPPRVDGYTF. As DNA, the CDR3 is TGTGCCAGCAGCCCACCAAGAGTGGACGGCTACACCTTC.

The rearrangement joins TRBV10-3 to TRBJ2-3; possibly TRBD2 for D (6 bases). The germline CDR1 and CDR2 sequences are ENHRY and SYGVKD. The CDR3 is 15 amino acids. Between the trimmed V and J ends, which lost 0 bases and 6 bases, there was a span of 13 bases. This CDR3 is CAISESFGGSDTQYF. Here the CDR3 DNA reads TGTGCCATCAGTGAGTCGTTTGGAGGGTCGGATACGCAGTATTTT.

This clonotype came up a few times. This chain uses TRBV12-3 or TRBV12-4 with TRBJ2-5; TRBD2 is a possible D gene (5 bases). V was pared by 6 bases and J by 2 bases, with 10 bases between. This CDR3 is built from 13 residues. The CDR3 sequence: CASSPGDQETQYF. Written as DNA, the CDR3 is TGTGCCAGCAGCCCCGGGGATCAAGAGACCCAGTACTTC.

Comments on this clonotype: With a much larger clone just one base away, this may be a read error. The chain employs TRBV20-1 and TRBJ2-5, with TRBD2 matching over 8 bases. The length of the CDR3 is 15 residues. Germline CDR1 reads DFQATT; CDR2 reads SNEGSKA (reference sequence). With V trimmed by 3 bases and J by 5 bases, 11 bases remained unmatched. CDR3 amino acids: CSASCPGTSIETQYF. The DNA for the CDR3 is TGCAGTGCTAGTTGTCCCGGGACTAGTATCGAGACCCAGTACTTC.

This clonotype is deemed medium-sized. The chain carries TRBV6-1 and TRBJ2-3; TRBD1 is a possible D gene (6 bases). This CDR3 spans 14 amino acids. Trimming took off 6 bases at V and 3 bases at J, with 13 bases between the two ends. Germline CDR1 and CDR2: MNHNS and SASEGT. The CDR3 reads CASSDRWKTDTQYF. The CDR3 DNA sequence: TGTGCCAGCAGCGACAGGTGGAAGACAGATACGCAGTATTTT.